This T cell receptor (beta chain) stems from a study of shared clonotypes between healthy human individuals. Original handling: ImmunoSEQ gave junction-only sequences without quality scores, so filtering differed. Some clones are missing from TCRdb's copy, which holds only in-frame ones; the method was immunoSEQ multiplex PCR. The V and J calls and the clone size are those of that table, but D and trimming were determined from the DNA. The sample has about 560,000 clones; around 78% are singletons. This receptor was identified in a woman in her thirties or forties in good health. Some clones in this sample may be carry-over from other donors' samples. Sequenced: PBMCs.

The CDR3 sequence is CASTTTENTEAFF. The DNA of the CDR3 is TGTGCCAGCACCACTACGGAGAACACTGAAGCTTTCTTT. This chain links TRBV6-5 with TRBJ1-1; D uncertain. Germline V lookup: CDR1 MNHEY, CDR2 SVGAGI. The V end was cut by 7 bases, the J end by 1 base, with 10 bases between. This CDR3 has 13 amino acids.